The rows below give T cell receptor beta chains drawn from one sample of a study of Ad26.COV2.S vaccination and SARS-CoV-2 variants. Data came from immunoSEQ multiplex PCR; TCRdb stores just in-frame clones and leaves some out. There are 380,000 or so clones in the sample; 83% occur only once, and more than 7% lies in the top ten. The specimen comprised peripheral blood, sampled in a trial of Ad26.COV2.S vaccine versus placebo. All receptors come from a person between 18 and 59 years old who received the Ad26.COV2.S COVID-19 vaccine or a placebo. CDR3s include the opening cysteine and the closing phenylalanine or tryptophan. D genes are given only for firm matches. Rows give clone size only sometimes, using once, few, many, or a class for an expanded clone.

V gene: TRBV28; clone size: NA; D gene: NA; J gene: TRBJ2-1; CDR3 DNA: TGTGCCAGCAGCCCTCTCGCGAGGGGCCCCTACAATGAGCAGTTCTTC; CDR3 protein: CASSPLARGPYNEQFF
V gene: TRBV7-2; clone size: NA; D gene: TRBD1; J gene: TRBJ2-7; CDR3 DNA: TGTGCCAGCAGCTCCGACAGGGGGAGAAACGAGCAGTACTTC; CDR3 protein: CASSSDRGRNEQYF
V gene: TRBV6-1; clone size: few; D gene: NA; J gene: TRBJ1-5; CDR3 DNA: TGTGCCAGCAGTGAACCCCGAGTAAATCCGAATCAGCCCCAGCATTTT; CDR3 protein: CASSEPRVNPNQPQHF
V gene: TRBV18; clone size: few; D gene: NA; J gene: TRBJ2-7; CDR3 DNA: TGTGCCGGGGGCGCAGGTCCCACCGAGCAGTACTTC; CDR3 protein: CAGGAGPTEQYF
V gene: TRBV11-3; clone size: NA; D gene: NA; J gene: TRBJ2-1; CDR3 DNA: TGTGCCAGCAGCTTAAACTGGGGGTTCAATGAGCAGTTCTTC; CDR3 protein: CASSLNWGFNEQFF
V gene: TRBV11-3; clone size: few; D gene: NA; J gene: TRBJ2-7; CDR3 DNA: TGTGCCAGCAGCTTGGGGGGCGGACTAGGCCCGGAGGCGTACTTC; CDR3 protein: CASSLGGGLGPEAYF
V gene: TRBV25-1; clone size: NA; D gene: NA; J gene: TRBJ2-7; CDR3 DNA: TGTGCCAGCACCCCTGGGGGGAGCGAGCAGTACTTC; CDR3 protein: CASTPGGSEQYF
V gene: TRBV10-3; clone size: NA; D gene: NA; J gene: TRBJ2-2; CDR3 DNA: TGTGCCATCAGTGAACGAGGGGCGCCCACCGGGGAGCTGTTTTTT; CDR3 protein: CAISERGAPTGELFF
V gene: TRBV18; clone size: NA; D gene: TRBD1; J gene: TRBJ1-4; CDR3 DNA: TGTGCCAGCTCTCATACAGGGGGCGGTGCTAATGAAAAACTGTTTTTT; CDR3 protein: CASSHTGGGANEKLFF
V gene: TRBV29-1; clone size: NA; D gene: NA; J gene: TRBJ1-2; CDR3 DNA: TGCAGCGCATTCATGGGGCTGTACTATGGCTACACCTTC; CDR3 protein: CSAFMGLYYGYTF
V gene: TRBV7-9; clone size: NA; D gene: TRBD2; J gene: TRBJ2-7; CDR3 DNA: TGTGCCAGCAGCCCGACTAGTCCGGGACTATTCGCCTACGAGCAGTACTTC; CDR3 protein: CASSPTSPGLFAYEQYF